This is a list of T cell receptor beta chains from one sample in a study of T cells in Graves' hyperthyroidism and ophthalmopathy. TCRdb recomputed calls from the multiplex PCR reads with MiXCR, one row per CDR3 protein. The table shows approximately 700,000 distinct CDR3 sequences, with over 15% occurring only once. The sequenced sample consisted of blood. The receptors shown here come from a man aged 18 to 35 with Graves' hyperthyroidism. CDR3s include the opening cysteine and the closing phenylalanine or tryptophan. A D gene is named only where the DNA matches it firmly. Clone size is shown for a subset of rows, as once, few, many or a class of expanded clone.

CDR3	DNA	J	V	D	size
CASSYSGGPSYTF	TGTGCCAGCAGTTACTCAGGGGGTCCCAGCTACACCTTC	TRBJ1-2	TRBV6-5	NA	many
CASRKQARWGTGELFF	TGTGCCAGCAGGAAACAGGCGCGGTGGGGCACCGGGGAGCTGTTTTTT	TRBJ2-2	TRBV6-1	NA	many
CASTSGEAATDTQYF	TGTGCCAGCACCTCAGGAGAGGCGGCCACAGATACGCAGTATTTT	TRBJ2-3	TRBV7-3	NA	many
CSVEIRDREETQYF	TGCAGCGTTGAAATTCGAGACAGGGAAGAGACCCAGTACTTC	TRBJ2-5	TRBV29-1	TRBD1	many
CASSLVWGPGEQFF	TGTGCCAGCAGCTTGGTCTGGGGCCCAGGTGAGCAGTTCTTC	TRBJ2-1	TRBV11-2	NA	many
CAQGGLAGVGNTGELFF	TGTGCCCAGGGGGGGCTAGCGGGAGTTGGGAACACCGGGGAGCTGTTTTTT	TRBJ2-2	TRBV30	TRBD2	many
CASRDLLSYNQPQHF	TGTGCCAGTAGGGACTTACTGAGCTACAATCAGCCCCAGCATTTT	TRBJ1-5	TRBV19	NA	NA
CSVARAAYDQRIVEQYF	TGCAGCGTCGCTCGGGCCGCTTACGACCAACGGATCGTTGAGCAGTACTTC	TRBJ2-7	TRBV29-1	NA	many
CASSLLGVLRYEQYF	TGTGCCAGCAGCCTTTTGGGAGTTTTGCGTTACGAGCAGTACTTC	TRBJ2-7	TRBV27	NA	NA
CASGQVGKTQYF	TGTGCCAGCGGCCAAGTGGGTAAGACCCAGTACTTC	TRBJ2-5	TRBV9	NA	NA
CASIPLGTGKNIQYF	TGTGCCAGCATCCCCCTTGGGACAGGAAAAAACATTCAGTACTTC	TRBJ2-4	TRBV28	TRBD1	NA
CSAVPSGRATETQYF	TGCAGTGCTGTTCCTAGCGGGAGGGCCACAGAGACCCAGTACTTC	TRBJ2-5	TRBV20-1	TRBD2	few
CASSPFALNEQFF	TGTGCCAGCAGCCCATTCGCCCTCAATGAGCAGTTCTTC	TRBJ2-1	TRBV11-2	NA	many
CASRFLGLGEAFF	TGTGCCAGCAGATTCCTAGGCTTGGGGGAAGCTTTCTTT	TRBJ1-1	TRBV13	NA	few
CASSLGDRGNTIYF	TGTGCCAGCAGCCTGGGGGACAGGGGAAACACCATATATTTT	TRBJ1-3	TRBV7-8	TRBD1	few
CASSLAGLSCGYTF	TGTGCCAGCAGCTTAGCGGGCCTGTCTTGTGGCTACACCTTC	TRBJ1-2	TRBV7-4	NA	NA
CSARKVMVSYNEQFF	TGCAGTGCTAGAAAGGTAATGGTCTCCTACAATGAGCAGTTCTTC	TRBJ2-1	TRBV20-1	NA	NA